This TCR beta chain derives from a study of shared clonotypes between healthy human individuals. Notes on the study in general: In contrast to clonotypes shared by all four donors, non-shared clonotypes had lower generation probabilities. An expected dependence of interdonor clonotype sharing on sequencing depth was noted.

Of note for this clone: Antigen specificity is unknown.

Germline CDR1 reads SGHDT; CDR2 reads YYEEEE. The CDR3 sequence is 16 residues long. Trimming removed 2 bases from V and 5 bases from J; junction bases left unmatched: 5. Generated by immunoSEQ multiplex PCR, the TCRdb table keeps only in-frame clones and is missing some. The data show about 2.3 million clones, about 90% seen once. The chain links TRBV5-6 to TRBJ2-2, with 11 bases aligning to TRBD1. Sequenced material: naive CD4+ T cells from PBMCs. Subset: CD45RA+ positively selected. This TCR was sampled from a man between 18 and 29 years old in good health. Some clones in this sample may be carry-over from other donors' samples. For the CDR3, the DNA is TGTGCCAGCAGCTTATACGGACAGGGGGCTACCGGGGAGCTGTTTTTT. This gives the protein CASSLYGQGATGELFF.